This T cell receptor (beta chain) was documented in a study of shared clonotypes between healthy human individuals. Findings and limits, study-wide: Naive subsets, compared against memory subsets, generally had larger estimated richness values. Investigators collected only blood, and repertoires in tissues likely differ. Among several donors, about 4.6% of naive CD4 clonotypes were found in common.

TCRdb's table, derived via immunoSEQ multiplex PCR, lists solely in-frame clones and lacks some. The sample consists of about 95,000 clones, under 80% of them appearing once. The study enrolled healthy HIV-negative adults without recent acute infections or vaccinations as donors. Concerning this clone itself: As yet, its antigen is unknown.

The receptor's source is a man under 40 in good health. The material sequenced was memory CD8+ T cells sorted from blood. Subset here: CD45RO+ cells pooled with CCR7-negative TemRA cells.

CDR3 sequence reads: CASSPIVRDTGTDTQYF. CDR3 DNA: TGTGCCAGCAGCCCAATCGTCCGGGACACAGGCACAGATACGCAGTATTTT. The rearrangement links TRBV28 to TRBJ2-3; D perhaps matches TRBD1 (6 bases). Germline-derived CDR1 and CDR2 are MDHEN and SYDVKM. Trimming pared 6 bases from V and 1 base from J, leaving 20 bases between. CDR3 size: 17 residues.